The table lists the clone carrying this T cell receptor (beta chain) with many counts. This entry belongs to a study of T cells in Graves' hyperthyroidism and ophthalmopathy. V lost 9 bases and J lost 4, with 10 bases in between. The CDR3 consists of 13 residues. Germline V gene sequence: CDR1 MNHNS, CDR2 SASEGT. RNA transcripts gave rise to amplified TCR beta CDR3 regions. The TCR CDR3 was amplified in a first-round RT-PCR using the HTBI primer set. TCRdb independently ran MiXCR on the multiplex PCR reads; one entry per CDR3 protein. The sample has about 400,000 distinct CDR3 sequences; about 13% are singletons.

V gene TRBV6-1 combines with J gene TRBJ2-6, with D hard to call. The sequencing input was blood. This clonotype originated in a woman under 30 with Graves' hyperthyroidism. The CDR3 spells CASLQRGANVLTF. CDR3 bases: TGTGCCAGTCTCCAACGGGGGGCCAACGTCCTGACTTTC.